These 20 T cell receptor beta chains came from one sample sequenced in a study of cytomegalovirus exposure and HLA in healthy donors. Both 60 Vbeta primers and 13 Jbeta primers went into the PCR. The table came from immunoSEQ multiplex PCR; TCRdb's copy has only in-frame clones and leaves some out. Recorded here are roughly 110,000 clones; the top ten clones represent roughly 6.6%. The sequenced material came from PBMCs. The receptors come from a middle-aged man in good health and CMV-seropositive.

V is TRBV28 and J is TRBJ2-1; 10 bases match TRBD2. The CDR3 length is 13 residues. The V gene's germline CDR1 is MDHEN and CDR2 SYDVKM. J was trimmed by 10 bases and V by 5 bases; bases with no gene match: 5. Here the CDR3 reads CASSPSGRVEQFF. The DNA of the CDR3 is TGTGCCAGCAGTCCCAGCGGGAGGGTCGAGCAGTTCTTC.

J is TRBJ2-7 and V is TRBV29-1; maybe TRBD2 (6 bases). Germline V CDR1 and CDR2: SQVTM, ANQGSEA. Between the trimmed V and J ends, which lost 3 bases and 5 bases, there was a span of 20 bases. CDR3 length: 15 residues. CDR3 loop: CSVEGSGTGADEQYF. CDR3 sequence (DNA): TGCAGCGTTGAGGGGAGTGGGACTGGTGCGGACGAGCAGTACTTC.

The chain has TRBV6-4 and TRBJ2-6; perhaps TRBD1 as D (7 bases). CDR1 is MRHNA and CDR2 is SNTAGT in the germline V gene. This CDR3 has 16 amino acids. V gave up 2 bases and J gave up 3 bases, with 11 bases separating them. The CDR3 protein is CASSDRGRDGANVLTF. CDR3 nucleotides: TGTGCCAGCAGTGACAGGGGGCGGGATGGGGCCAACGTCCTGACTTTC.

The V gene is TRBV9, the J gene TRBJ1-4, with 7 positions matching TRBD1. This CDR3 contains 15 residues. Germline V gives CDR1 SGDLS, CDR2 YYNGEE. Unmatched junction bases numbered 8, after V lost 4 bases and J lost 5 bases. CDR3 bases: TGTGCCAGCAGCAGGGGGGACAGCCTGAATGAAAAACTGTTTTTT. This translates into CASSRGDSLNEKLFF.

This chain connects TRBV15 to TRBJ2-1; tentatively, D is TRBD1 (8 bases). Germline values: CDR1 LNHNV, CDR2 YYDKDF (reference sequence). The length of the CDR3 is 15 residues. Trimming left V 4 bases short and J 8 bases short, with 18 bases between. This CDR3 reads CATSIPGQAGDEQFF. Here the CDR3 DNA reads TGTGCCACCAGCATACCGGGACAGGCGGGAGATGAGCAGTTCTTC. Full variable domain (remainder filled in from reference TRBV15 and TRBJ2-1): DAMVIQNPRYQVTQFGKPVTLSCSQTLNHNVMYWYQQKSSQAPKLLFHYYDKDFNNEADTPDNFQSRRPNTSFCFLDIRSPGLGDTAMYLCATSIPGQAGDEQFFGPGTRLTVL.

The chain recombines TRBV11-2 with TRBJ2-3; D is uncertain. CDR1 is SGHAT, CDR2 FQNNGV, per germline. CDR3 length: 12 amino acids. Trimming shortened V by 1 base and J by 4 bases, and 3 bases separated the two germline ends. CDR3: CASSLAADTQYF. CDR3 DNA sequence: TGTGCCAGCAGCTTAGCGGCAGATACGCAGTATTTT.

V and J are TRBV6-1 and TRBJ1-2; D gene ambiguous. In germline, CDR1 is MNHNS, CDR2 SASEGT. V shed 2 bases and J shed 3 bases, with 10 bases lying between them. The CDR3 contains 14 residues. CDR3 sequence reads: CASSETYGDYGYTF. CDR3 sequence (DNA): TGTGCCAGCAGTGAAACGTACGGGGACTATGGCTACACCTTC.

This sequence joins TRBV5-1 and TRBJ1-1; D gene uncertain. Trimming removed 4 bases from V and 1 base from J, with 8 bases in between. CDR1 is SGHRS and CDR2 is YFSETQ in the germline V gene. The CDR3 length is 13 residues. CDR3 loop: CASSDRWNTEAFF. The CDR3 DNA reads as TGCGCCAGCAGCGATCGGTGGAACACTGAAGCTTTCTTT.

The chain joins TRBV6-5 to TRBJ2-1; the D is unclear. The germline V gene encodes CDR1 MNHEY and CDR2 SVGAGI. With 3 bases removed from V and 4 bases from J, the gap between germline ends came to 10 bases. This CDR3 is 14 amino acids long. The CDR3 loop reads CASSYERHYNEQFF. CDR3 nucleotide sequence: TGTGCCAGCAGTTATGAGCGCCATTACAATGAGCAGTTCTTC.

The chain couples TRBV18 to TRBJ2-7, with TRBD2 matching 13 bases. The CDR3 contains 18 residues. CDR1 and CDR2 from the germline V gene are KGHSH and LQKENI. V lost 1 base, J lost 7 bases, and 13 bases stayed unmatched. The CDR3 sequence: CASSPLALGTSGMGEQYF. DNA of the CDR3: TGTGCCAGCTCACCACTTGCTCTAGGGACTAGCGGGATGGGTGAGCAGTACTTC.

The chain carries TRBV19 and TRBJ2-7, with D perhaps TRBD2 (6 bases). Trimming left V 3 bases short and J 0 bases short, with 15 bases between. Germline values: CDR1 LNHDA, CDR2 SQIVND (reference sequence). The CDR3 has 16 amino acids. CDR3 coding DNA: TGTGCCAGTAGTATGCTTGGCCAGGGAGGCTCCTACGAGCAGTACTTC. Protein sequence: CASSMLGQGGSYEQYF.

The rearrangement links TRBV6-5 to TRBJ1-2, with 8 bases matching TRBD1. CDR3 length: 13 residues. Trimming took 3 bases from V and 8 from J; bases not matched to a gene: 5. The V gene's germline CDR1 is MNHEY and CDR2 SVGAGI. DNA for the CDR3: TGTGCCAGCAGTTATGGACAGGGACAAGGCTACACCTTC. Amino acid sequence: CASSYGQGQGYTF.

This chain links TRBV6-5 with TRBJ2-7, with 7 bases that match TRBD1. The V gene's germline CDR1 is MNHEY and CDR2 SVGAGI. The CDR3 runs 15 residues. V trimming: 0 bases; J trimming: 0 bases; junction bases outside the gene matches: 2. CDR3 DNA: TGTGCCAGCAGTTACTCCAGGGACAGCTCCTACGAGCAGTACTTC. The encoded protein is CASSYSRDSSYEQYF.

The CDR3 protein is CASGSLWDTGNTEAFF. CDR3 DNA sequence: TGTGCTAGTGGTTCCTTATGGGACACTGGGAACACTGAAGCTTTCTTT. The chain combines TRBV12-5 with TRBJ1-1; tentatively, D is TRBD1 (6 bases). The germline V and J ends were trimmed by 4 bases and 1 base, with 16 bases remaining between them. Germline V gene lookup returns CDR1 LGHNT and CDR2 FRNRAP. This CDR3 is built from 16 residues.

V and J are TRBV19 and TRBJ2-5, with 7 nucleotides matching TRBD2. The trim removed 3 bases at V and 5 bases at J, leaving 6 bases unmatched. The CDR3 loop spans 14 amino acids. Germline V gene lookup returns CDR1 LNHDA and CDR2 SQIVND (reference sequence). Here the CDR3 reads CASSIGSGLETQYF. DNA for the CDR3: TGTGCCAGTAGTATCGGTAGCGGGCTGGAGACCCAGTACTTC. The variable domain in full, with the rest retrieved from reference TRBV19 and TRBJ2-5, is DGGITQSPKYLFRKEGQNVTLSCEQNLNHDAMYWYRQDPGQGLRLIYYSQIVNDFQKGDIAEGYSVSREKKESFPLTVTSAQKNPTAFYLCASSIGSGLETQYFGPGTRLLVL.

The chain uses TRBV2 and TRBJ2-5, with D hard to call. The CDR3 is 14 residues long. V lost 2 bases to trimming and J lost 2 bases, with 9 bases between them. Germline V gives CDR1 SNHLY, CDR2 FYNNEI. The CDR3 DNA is TGTGCCAGCAGTGAACCGAGAGATCAAGAGACCCAGTACTTC. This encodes CASSEPRDQETQYF.

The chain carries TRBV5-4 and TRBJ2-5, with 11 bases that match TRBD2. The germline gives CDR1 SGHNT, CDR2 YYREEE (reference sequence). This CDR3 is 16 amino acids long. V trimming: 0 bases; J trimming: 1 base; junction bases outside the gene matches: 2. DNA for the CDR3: TGTGCCAGCAGCTTGGGGGGACTAGCGGTCCAAGAGACCCAGTACTTC. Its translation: CASSLGGLAVQETQYF.

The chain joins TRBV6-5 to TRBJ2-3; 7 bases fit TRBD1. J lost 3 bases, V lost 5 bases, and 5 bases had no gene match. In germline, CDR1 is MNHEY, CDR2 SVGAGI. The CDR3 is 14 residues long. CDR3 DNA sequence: TGTGCCAGCAGTCTAGACAGGGAAACAGATACGCAGTATTTT. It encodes CASSLDRETDTQYF.

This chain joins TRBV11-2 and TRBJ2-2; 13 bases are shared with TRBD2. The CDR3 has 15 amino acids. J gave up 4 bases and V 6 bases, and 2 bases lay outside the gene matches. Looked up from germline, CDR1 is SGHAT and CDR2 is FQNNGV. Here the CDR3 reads CASSWTSGGTGELFF. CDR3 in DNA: TGTGCCAGCAGTTGGACTAGCGGGGGCACCGGGGAGCTGTTTTTT.

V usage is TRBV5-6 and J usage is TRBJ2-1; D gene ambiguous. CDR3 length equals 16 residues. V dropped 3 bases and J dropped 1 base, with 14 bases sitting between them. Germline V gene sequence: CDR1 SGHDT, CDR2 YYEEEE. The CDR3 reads CASSYYKRNSYNEQFF. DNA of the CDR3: TGTGCCAGCAGCTATTATAAGCGCAATTCCTACAATGAGCAGTTCTTC. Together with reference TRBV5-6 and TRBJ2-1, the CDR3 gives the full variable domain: DAGVTQSPTHLIKTRGQQVTLRCSPKSGHDTVSWYQQALGQGPQFIFQYYEEEERQRGNFPDRFSGHQFPNYSSELNVNALLLGDSALYLCASSYYKRNSYNEQFFGPGTRLTVL.